This T cell receptor (beta chain) is from a study of cytomegalovirus exposure and HLA in healthy donors. General observations from the study: Specificity for CMV antigens was confirmed in vitro for a few of the CMV-associated chains. Most of the TCR beta V segments (in an earlier analysis) were productive either about 87% or about 30% of the time. TCR beta sequences reportedly predicted the HLA-A and HLA-B alleles of most subjects accurately. A later analysis reportedly identified an Asian-associated ancestry cluster as carrying fewer N-insertions than the approximately 730-donor mean.

The PCR made use of 60 Vbeta and 13 Jbeta primers. Here immunoSEQ multiplex PCR was the method, and the copy in TCRdb shows in-frame clones only, minus some. The sample includes over 110,000 clones, around 80% of them seen just once. This clone was observed a handful of times. Its antigen is unknown. The CDR3 runs to 14 residues. Between the trimmed V and J ends, which lost 0 bases and 3 bases, there was a span of 9 bases. Per the germline V gene, CDR1 is LGHNA and CDR2 is YSLEER. The source material was PBMCs. This TCR was sampled from a female donor in good health and CMV-seronegative. The chain carries TRBV4-3 and TRBJ2-7; D is ambiguous. The CDR3 DNA is TGCGCCAGCAGCCAAGATGTCCAGGTCTACGAGCAGTACTTC. This gives the protein CASSQDVQVYEQYF.